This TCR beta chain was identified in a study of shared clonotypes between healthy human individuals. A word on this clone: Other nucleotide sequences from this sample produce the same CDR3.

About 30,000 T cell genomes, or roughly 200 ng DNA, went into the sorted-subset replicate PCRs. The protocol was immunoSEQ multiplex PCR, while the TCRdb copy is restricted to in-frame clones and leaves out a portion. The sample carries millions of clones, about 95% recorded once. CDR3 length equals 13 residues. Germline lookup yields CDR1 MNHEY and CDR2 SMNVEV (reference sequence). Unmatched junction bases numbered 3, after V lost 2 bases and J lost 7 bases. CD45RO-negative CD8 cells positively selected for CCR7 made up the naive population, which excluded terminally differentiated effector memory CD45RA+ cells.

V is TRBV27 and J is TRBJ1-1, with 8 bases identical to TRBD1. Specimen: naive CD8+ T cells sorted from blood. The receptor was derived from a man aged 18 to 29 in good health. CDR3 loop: CASSLRTGHEAFF. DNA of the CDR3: TGTGCCAGCAGTTTAAGGACAGGGCATGAAGCTTTCTTT.